This TCR beta chain came from a study of yellow fever vaccine responses in identical twins. CDR1 and CDR2 from the germline V gene are LNHNV and YYDKDF (reference sequence). The length of the CDR3 is 15 residues. The V end lost 0 bases, the J end lost 3 bases, and 10 bases lay between the germline ends. In the case of this clonotype: No antigen is known for it.

A single record per CDR3 protein comes from TCRdb applying MiXCR to the RT-PCR reads. The sample shows about 23,000 distinct CDR3 sequences, around four fifths of them seen only once. Study findings and constraints: Reportedly, the T cell response mounted by twins to vaccine seemed partly convergent, partly personalized.

The TCR comes from a woman younger than 35 who received the yellow fever vaccine. The V gene is TRBV15, the J gene TRBJ2-3, with TRBD1 as a possible D gene (6 bases). Sequencing used T cells from blood (PBMCs), unsorted or a sorted subset (not recorded which), obtained before or after yellow fever vaccination (not recorded which). The DNA of the CDR3 is TGTGCCACCAGCAGAGATGTCAGGGGTACAGATACGCAGTATTTT. Translated, it gives CATSRDVRGTDTQYF.